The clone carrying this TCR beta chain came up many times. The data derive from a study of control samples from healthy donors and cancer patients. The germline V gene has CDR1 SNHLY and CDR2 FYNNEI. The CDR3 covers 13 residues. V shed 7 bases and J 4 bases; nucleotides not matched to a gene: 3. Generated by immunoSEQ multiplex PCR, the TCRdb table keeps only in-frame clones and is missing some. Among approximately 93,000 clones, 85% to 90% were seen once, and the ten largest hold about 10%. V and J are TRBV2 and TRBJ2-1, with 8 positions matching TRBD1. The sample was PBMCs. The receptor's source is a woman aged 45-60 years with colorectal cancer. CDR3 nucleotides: TGTGCCAGCAAGGACAGGGTATACAATGAGCAGTTCTTC. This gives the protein CASKDRVYNEQFF.